The text below deals with one T cell receptor (beta chain). Its antigen is not identified. Germline loops: CDR1 MNHEY, CDR2 SMNVEV (reference sequence). V lost 5 bases, J lost 2 bases, and 6 bases lay in between. CDR3 length: 12 amino acids. Sorted-subset replicate PCRs used 150 to 250 ng of genomic DNA. This amount corresponded to about 30,000 T cell genomes. Repertoires were generated with immunoSEQ multiplex PCR, while TCRdb's copy carries only in-frame clones and drops some. This sample has about 600,000 clones; about 98% occur once, and the top ten carry 0.3%. The entry originates in a study of shared clonotypes between healthy human individuals. Naive CD8 cells, CD45RO-negative and positively selected for CCR7, excluded terminally differentiated effector memory CD45RA+ cells. Adult Caucasians living in Nashville, Tennessee made up all of the donors. General study findings and limits: With several donors compared, 4% to 5% of naive CD4 clonotypes were shared. Sample collection involved blood only; tissue repertoires are likely different.

The TCR comes from a man younger than 40 in good health. The sequencing input was naive CD8+ T cells sorted from blood. The V and J genes are TRBV27 and TRBJ1-2; D call uncertain. The CDR3 loop reads CASSPQNYGYTF. CDR3 coding DNA: TGTGCCAGCAGTCCACAAAACTATGGCTACACCTTC.